The sequence of this T cell receptor (beta chain) was determined in a study of blood T cell repertoires in COVID-19. Overall study context: PBMCs, B-cell-depleted T cells, or T cells provided the cDNA or gDNA that made up the material.

Measured with immunoSEQ multiplex PCR; TCRdb has only the in-frame clones, and not every one. This sample has some 270,000 clones; about 88% occur once, and the top ten carry roughly 6.7%. Sequencing input: PBMCs or T cells enriched from blood (not recorded which). The source of this sequence is a woman in her forties or fifties who had been exposed to COVID-19.

CDR3 coding DNA: TGTGCCAGCAGTTTTAACCCGGCAGGGCAGATGGGCAATCAGCCCCAGCATTTT. This encodes CASSFNPAGQMGNQPQHF. The chain carries TRBV28 and TRBJ1-5; a possible D gene is TRBD1 (5 bases). From germline, CDR1 is MDHEN and CDR2 SYDVKM. This CDR3 spans 18 amino acids. The V gene lost 3 bases and the J gene lost 2 bases, with 20 bases spanning the gap.